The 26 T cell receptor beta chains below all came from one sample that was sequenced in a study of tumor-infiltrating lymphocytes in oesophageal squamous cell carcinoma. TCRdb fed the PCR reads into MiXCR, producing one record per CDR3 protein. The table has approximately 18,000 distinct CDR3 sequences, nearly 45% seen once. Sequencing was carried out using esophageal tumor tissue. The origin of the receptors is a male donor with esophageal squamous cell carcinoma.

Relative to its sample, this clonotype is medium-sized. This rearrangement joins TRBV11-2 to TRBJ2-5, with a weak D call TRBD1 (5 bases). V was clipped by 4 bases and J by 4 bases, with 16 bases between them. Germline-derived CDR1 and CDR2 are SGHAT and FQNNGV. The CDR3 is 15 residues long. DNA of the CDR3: TGTGCCAGCAGCTCTCAGGGTTTTCAACTAGAGACCCAGTACTTC. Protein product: CASSSQGFQLETQYF.

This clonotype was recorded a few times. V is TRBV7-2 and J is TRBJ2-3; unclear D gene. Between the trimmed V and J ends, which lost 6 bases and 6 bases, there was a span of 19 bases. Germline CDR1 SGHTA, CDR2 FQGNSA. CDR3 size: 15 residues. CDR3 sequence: CASRLPRVAGDTQYF. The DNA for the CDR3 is TGTGCCAGCAGACTACCCCGGGTAGCAGGCGATACGCAGTATTTT.

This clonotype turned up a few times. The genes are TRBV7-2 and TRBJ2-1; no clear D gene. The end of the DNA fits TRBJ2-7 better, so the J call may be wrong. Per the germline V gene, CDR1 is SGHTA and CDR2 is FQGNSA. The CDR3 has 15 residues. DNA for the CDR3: TGTGCCAGCACCCTCTCATGGGCGAGAACCTACGAGCAGTACTTC. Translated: CASTLSWARTYEQYF.

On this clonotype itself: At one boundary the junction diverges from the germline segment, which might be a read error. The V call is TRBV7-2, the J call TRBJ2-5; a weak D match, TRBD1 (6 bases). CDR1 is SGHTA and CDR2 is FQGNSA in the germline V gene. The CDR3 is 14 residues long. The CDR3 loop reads CASSSDSPNSPLHF. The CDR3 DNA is TGTGCCAGCAGCTCGGACAGCCCGAATTCACCCCTCCACTTC.

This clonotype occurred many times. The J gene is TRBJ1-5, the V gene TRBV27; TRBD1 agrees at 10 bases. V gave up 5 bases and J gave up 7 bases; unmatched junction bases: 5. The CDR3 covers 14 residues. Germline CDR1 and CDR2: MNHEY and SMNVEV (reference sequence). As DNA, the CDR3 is TGTGCCAGCAGTCCTTGGACAGGGGGACAGCCCCAGCATTTT. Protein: CASSPWTGGQPQHF.

In DNA form, the CDR3 reads TGTGCCAGCAGCTTAAGTTGGGGGGGACAGGGTATGGAGACCCAGTACTTC. Translating gives CASSLSWGGQGMETQYF. The chain combines TRBV11-2 with TRBJ2-5; 9 bases are a match to TRBD1. Germline assignment: CDR1 SGHAT and CDR2 FQNNGV. V was pared by 2 bases and J by 5 bases, with 12 bases of the junction left unmatched. The CDR3 sequence is 17 residues long.

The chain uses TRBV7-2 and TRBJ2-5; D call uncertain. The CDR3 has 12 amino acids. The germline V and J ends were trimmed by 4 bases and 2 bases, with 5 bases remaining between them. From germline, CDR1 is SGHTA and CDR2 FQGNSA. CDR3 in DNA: TGTGCCAGCAGCTACTCTCAAGAGACCCAGTACTTC. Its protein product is CASSYSQETQYF.

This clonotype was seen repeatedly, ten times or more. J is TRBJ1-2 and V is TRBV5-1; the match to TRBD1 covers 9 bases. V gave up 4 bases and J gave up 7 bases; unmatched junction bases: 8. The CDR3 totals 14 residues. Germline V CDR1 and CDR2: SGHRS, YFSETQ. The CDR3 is CASSRGGQGGGYTF. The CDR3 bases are TGCGCCAGCAGCCGGGGGGGACAGGGAGGTGGCTACACCTTC.

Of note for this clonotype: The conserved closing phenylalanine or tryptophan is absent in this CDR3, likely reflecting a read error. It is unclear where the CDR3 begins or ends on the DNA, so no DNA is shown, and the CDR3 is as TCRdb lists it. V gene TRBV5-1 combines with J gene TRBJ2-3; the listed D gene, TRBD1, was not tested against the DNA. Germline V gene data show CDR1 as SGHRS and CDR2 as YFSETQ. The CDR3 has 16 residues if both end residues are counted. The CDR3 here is CASRPDRGAYEQYFGP.

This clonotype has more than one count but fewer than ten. DNA of the CDR3: TGTGCCAGCAGCCCGGGACAGGGATCCTACGAGCAGTACTTC. Its translation: CASSPGQGSYEQYF. The J gene is TRBJ2-1, the V gene TRBV5-4, with 9 positions matching TRBD1. The end of the DNA is better explained by TRBJ2-7, so the J call may be wrong. The CDR3 covers 14 residues. From germline, CDR1 is SGHNT and CDR2 YYREEE (reference sequence).

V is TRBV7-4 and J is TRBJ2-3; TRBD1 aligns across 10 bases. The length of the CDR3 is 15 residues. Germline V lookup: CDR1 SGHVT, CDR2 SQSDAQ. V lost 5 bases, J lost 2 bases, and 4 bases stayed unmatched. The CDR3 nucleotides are TGTGCCAGCAGCCTGCGACAGGGGGCCACAGATACGCAGTATTTT. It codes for CASSLRQGATDTQYF.

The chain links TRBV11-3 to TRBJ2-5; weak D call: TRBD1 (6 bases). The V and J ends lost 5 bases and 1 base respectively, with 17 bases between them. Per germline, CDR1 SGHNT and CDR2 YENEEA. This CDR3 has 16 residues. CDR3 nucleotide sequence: TGTGCCAGCAGCCCGTCCACAGGGTTGTCCCAAGAGACCCAGTACTTC. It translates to CASSPSTGLSQETQYF.

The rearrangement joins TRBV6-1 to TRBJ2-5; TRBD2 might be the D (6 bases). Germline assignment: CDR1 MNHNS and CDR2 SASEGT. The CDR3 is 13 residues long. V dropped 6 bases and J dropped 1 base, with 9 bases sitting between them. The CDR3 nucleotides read TGTGCCAGCAGGGCGGGGCTCCAAGAGACCCAGTACTTC. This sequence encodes CASRAGLQETQYF.

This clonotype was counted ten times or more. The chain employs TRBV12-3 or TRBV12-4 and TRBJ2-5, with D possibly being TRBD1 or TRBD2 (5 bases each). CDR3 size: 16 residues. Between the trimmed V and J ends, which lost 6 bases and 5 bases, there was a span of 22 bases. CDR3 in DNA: TGTGCCAGCAGCAAAACCGGGACCCAAATGTGGGAGACCCAGTACTTC. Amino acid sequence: CASSKTGTQMWETQYF.

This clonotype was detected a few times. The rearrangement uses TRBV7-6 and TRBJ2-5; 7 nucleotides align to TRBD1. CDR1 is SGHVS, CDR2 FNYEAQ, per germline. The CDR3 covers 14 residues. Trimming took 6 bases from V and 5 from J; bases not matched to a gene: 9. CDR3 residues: CASRMKGAPETQYF. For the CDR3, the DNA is TGTGCCAGCAGAATGAAGGGGGCGCCGGAGACCCAGTACTTC. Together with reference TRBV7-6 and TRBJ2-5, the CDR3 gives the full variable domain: GAGVSQSPRYKVTKRGQDVALRCDPISGHVSLYWYRQALGQGPEFLTYFNYEAQQDKSGLPNDRFSAERPEGSISTLTIQRTEQRDSAMYRCASRMKGAPETQYFGPGTRLLVL.

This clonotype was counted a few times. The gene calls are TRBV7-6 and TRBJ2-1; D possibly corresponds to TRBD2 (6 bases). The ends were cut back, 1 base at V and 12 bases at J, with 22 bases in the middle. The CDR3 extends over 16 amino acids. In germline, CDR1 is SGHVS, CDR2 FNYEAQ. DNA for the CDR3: TGTGCCAGCAGCTTAGGTGTGGGAGGAGGCGCAGATACGCAGTTCTTC. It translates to CASSLGVGGGADTQFF. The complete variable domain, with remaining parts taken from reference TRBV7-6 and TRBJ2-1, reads GAGVSQSPRYKVTKRGQDVALRCDPISGHVSLYWYRQALGQGPEFLTYFNYEAQQDKSGLPNDRFSAERPEGSISTLTIQRTEQRDSAMYRCASSLGVGGGADTQFFGPGTRLTVL.

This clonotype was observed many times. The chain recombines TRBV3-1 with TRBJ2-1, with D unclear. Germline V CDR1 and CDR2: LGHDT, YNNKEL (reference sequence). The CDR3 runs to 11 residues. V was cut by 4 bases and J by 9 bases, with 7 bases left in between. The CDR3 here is CASSLKGEQFF. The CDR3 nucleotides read TGTGCCAGCAGCCTTAAAGGTGAGCAGTTCTTC.

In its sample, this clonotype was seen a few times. The DNA of the CDR3 is TGTGCCAGCAGCCCCGGGGGTGAAAAACTGTTTTTT. It translates to CASSPGGEKLFF. The rearrangement links TRBV13 to TRBJ1-4, with D maybe TRBD1 (5 bases). The CDR3 has 12 amino acids. The V gene lost 5 bases and the J gene lost 7 bases, with 8 bases spanning the gap. Germline lookup yields CDR1 PRHDT and CDR2 FYEKMQ (reference sequence).

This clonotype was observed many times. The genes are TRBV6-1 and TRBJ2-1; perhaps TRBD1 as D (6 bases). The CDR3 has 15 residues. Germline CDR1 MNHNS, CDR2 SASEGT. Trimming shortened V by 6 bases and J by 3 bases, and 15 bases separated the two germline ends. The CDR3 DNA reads TGTGCCAGCAGACCCCACCGGGACAACTACAATGAGCAGTTCTTC. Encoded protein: CASRPHRDNYNEQFF.

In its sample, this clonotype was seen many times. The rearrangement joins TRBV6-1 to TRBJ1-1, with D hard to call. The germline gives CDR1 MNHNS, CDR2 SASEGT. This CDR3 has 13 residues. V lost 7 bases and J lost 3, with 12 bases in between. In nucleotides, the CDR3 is TGTGCCAGCAATAAGATTAGGGACACTGAAGCTTTCTTT. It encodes CASNKIRDTEAFF.

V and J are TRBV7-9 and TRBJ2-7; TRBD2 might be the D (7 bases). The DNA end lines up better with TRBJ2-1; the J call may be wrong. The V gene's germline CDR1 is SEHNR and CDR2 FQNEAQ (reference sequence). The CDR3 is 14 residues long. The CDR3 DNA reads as TGTGCCAGCAGTGGGGGGGACAACTACAATGAGCAGTTCTTC. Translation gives CASSGGDNYNEQFF.

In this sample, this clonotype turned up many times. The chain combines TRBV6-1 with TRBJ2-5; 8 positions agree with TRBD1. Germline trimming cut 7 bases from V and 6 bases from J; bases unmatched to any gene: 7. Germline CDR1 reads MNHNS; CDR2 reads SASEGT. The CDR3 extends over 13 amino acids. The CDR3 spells CASTGGFGKTQYF. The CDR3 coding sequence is TGTGCCAGCACAGGGGGCTTTGGAAAGACCCAGTACTTC.

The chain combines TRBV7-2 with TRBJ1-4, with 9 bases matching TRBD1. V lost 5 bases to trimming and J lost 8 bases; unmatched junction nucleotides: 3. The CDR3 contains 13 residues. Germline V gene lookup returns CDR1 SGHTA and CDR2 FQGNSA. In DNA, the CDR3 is TGTGCCAGCAGCAAGACAGGGGGGGAAAAACTGTTTTTT. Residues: CASSKTGGEKLFF.

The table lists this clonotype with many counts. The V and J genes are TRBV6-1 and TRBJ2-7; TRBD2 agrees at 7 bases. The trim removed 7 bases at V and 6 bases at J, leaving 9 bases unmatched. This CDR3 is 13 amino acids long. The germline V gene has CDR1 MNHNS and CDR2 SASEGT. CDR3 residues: CASTRGSSSEQYF. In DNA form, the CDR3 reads TGTGCCAGCACTCGCGGGAGTAGCAGCGAGCAGTACTTC.

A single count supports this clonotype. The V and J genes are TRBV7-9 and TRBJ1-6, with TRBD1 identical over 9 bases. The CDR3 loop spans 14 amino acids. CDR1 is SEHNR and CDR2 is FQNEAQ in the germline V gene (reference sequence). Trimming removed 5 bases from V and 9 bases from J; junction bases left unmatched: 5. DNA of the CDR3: TGTGCCAGCAGCGCAGACAGGGGGAGTTCACCCCTCCACTTT. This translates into CASSADRGSSPLHF.

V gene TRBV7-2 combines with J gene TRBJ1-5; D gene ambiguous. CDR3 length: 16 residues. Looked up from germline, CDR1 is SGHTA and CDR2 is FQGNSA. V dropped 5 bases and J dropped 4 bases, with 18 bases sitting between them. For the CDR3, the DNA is TGTGCCAGCAGCCCAGGAGTGGGTCTGGGGAATCAGCCCCAGCATTTT. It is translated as CASSPGVGLGNQPQHF.